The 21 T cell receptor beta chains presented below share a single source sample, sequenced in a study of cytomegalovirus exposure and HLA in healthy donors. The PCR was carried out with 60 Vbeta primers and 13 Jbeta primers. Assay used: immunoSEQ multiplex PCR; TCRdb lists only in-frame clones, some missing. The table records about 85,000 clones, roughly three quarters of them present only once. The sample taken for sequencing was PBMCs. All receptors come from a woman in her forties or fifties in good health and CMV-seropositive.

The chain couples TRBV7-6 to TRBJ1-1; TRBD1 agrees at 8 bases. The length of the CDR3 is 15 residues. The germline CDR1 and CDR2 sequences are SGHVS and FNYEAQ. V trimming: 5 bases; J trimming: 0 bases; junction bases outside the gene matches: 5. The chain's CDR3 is CASSPLQGVNTEAFF. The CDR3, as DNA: TGTGCCAGCAGCCCGTTACAGGGGGTGAACACTGAAGCTTTCTTT.

Here the CDR3 reads CASSFQGITGELFF. The CDR3 DNA sequence: TGTGCCAGCAGCTTCCAGGGAATCACCGGGGAGCTGTTTTTT. The chain combines TRBV11-3 with TRBJ2-2; weak D call: TRBD1 (5 bases). The CDR3 spans 14 residues. V was clipped by 3 bases and J by 4 bases, with 9 bases between them. Germline lookup yields CDR1 SGHNT and CDR2 YENEEA.

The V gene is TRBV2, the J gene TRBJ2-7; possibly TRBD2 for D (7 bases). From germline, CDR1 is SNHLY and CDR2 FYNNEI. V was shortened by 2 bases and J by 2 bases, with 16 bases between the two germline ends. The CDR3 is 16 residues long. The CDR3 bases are TGTGCCAGCAGTGAACCAAGGCGGGGGCGAACCTACGAGCAGTACTTC. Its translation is CASSEPRRGRTYEQYF. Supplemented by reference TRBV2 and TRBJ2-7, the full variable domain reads EPEVTQTPSHQVTQMGQEVILRCVPISNHLYFYWYRQILGQKVEFLVSFYNNEISEKSEIFDDQFSVERPDGSNFTLKIRSTKLEDSAMYFCASSEPRRGRTYEQYFGPGTRLTVT.

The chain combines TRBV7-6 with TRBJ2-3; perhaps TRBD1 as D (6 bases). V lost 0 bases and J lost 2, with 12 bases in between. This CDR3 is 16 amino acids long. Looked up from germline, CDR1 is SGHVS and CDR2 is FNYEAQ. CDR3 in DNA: TGTGCCAGCAGCTTAGCCACGGGACACCTCACAGATACGCAGTATTTT. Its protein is CASSLATGHLTDTQYF.

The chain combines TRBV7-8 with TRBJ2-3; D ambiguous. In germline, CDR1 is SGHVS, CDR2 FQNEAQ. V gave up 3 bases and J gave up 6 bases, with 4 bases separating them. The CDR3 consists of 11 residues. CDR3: CASSFLDTQYF. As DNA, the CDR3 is TGTGCCAGCAGCTTCCTGGATACGCAGTATTTT.

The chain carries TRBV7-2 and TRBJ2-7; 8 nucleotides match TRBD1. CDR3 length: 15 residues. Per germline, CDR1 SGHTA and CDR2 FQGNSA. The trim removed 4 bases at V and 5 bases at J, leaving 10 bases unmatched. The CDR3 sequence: CASSYTGGGGNEQYV. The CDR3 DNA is TGTGCCAGCAGCTATACAGGGGGAGGAGGAAACGAGCAGTACGTC.

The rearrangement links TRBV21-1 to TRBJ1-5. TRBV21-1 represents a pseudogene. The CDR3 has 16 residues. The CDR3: CASSKPLLNSNQPQHF. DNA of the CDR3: TGTGCCAGCAGCAAACCCCTCCTAAATAGCAATCAGCCCCAGCATTTT.

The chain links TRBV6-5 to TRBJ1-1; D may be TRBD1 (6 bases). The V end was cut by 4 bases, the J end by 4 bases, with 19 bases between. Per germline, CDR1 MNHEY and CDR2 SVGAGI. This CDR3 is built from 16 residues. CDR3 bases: TGTGCCAGCAGTTTCAACAGGGACGCTGGCCGCACTGAAGCTTTCTTT. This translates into CASSFNRDAGRTEAFF.

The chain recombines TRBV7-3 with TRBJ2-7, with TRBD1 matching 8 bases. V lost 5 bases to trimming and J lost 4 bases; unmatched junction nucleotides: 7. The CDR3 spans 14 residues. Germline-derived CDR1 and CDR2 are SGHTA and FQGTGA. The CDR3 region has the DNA TGTGCCAGCAGCCCCGGGACAGGCGGATACGAGCAGTACTTC. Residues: CASSPGTGGYEQYF.

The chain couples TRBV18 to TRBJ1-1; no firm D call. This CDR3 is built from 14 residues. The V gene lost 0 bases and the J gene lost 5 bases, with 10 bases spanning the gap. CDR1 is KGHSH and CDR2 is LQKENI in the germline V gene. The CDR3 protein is CASSPPSGVTEAFF. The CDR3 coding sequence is TGTGCCAGCTCACCACCGAGCGGGGTGACTGAAGCTTTCTTT.

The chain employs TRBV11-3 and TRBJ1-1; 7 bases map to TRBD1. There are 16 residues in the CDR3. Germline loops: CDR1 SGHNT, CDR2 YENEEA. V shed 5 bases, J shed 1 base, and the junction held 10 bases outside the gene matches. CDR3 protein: CASSPRQGGSNTEAFF. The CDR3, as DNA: TGTGCCAGCAGCCCCCGACAGGGTGGGTCGAACACTGAAGCTTTCTTT.

The CDR3 loop reads CASSRQGWNTEAFF. Here the CDR3 DNA reads TGTGCCAGCAGTCGACAGGGATGGAACACTGAAGCTTTCTTT. V and J are TRBV13 and TRBJ1-1; 7 bases align to TRBD1. The CDR3 contains 14 residues. V was pared by 6 bases and J by 1 base, with 5 bases of the junction left unmatched. The germline V gene encodes CDR1 PRHDT and CDR2 FYEKMQ (reference sequence).

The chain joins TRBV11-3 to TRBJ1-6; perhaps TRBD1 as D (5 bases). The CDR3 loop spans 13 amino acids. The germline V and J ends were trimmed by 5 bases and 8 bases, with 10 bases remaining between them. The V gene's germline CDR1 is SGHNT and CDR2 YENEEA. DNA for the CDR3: TGTGCCAGCAGCCCCTCGGGGGATTCACCCCTCCACTTT. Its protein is CASSPSGDSPLHF. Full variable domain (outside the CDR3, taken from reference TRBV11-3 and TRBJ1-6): EAGVVQSPRYKIIEKKQPVAFWCNPISGHNTLYWYLQNLGQGPELLIRYENEEAVDDSQLPKDRFSAERLKGVDSTLKIQPAELGDSAVYLCASSPSGDSPLHFGNGTRLTVT.

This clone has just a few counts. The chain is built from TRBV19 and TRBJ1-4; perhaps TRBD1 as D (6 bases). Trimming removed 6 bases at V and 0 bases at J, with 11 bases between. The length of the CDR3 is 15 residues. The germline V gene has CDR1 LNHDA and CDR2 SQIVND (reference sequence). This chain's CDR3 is CASRADRSTNEKLFF. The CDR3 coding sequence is TGTGCCAGTAGAGCCGACAGGTCAACTAATGAAAAACTGTTTTTT. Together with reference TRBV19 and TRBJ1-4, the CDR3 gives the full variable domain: DGGITQSPKYLFRKEGQNVTLSCEQNLNHDAMYWYRQDPGQGLRLIYYSQIVNDFQKGDIAEGYSVSREKKESFPLTVTSAQKNPTAFYLCASRADRSTNEKLFFGSGTQLSVL.

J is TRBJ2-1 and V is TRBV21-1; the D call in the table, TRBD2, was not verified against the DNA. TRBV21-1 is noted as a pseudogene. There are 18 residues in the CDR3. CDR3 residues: CASSNSCLLAGLYNEQFF. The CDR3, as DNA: TGTGCCAGCAGCAACTCATGCCTTCTAGCGGGGCTTTACAATGAGCAGTTCTTC.

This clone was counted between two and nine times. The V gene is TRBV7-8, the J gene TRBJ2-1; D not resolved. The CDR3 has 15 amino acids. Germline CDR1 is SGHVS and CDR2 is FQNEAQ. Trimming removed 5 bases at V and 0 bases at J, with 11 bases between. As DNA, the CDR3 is TGTGCCAGCAGCCCCCAGAGGAGCTCCTACAATGAGCAGTTCTTC. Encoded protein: CASSPQRSSYNEQFF.

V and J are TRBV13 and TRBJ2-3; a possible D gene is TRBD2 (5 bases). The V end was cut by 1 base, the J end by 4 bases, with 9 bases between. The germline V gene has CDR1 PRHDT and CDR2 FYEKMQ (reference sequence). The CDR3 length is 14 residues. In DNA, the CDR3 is TGTGCCAGCAGCTTAGTCCACGGGGCAGATACGCAGTATTTT. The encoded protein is CASSLVHGADTQYF.

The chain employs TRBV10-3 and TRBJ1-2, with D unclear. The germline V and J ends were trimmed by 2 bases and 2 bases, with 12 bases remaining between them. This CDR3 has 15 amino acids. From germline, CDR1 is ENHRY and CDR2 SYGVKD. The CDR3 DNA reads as TGTGCCATCAGTGAGGTGCGGGAAACCAACTATGGCTACACCTTC. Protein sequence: CAISEVRETNYGYTF.

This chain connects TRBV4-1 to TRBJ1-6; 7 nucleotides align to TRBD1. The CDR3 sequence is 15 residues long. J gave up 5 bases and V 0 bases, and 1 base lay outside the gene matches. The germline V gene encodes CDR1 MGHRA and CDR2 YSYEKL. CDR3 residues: CASSQEGQNNSPLHF. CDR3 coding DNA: TGCGCCAGCAGCCAAGAGGGACAGAATAATTCACCCCTCCACTTT.

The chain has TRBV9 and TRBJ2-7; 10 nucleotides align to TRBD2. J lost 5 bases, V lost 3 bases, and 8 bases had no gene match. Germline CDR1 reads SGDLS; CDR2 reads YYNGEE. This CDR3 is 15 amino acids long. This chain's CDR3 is CASSASGTSAHEQYF. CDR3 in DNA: TGTGCCAGCAGCGCTTCCGGGACTAGCGCCCACGAGCAGTACTTC.

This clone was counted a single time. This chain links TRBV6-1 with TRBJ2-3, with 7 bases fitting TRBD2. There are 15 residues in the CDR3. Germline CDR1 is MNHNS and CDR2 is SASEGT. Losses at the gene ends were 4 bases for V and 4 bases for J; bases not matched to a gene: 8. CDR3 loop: CASSAGLGGADTQYF. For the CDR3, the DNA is TGTGCCAGCAGTGCCGGACTAGGAGGGGCAGATACGCAGTATTTT.